This T cell receptor beta chain was identified in a study of CD8+ T cells in alopecia areata. On this clone itself: The junction departs from the called germline gene at one end, perhaps through a read error.

Treatment of the sample: oral pan-JAK inhibitor, 5-10 mg twice daily. CDR1 is SGHTA, CDR2 FQGNSA, per germline. The CDR3 consists of 16 residues. cDNA prepared by RNA extraction and subsequent reverse transcription served as the template for sequencing. The table came from immunoSEQ multiplex PCR; TCRdb's copy has only in-frame clones and leaves some out. The sample shows 110,000 or so clones, 56% of them seen only once. Specimen: CD4+ T cells sorted from blood, collected at week 24, from a patient treated with tofacitinib. This receptor was taken from a human donor with alopecia areata. This chain uses TRBV7-2 with TRBJ1-5; D unresolved. CDR3 nucleotides: TGTGCCAGCAGCTTTGGAGACACCTATAGCAATCAGCCTCAGCATTTT. Encoded protein: CASSFGDTYSNQPQHF.